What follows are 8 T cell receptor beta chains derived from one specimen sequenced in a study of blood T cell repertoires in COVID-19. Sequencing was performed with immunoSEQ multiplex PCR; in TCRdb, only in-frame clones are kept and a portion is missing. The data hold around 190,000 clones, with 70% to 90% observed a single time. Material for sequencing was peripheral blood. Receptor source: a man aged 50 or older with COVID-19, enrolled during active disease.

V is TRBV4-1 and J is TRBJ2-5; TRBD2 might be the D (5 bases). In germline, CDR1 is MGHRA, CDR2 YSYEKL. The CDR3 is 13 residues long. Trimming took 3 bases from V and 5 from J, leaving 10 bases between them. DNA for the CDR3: TGCGCCAGCAGCCAGGGATTAGCGGAGACCCAGTACTTC. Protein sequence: CASSQGLAETQYF.

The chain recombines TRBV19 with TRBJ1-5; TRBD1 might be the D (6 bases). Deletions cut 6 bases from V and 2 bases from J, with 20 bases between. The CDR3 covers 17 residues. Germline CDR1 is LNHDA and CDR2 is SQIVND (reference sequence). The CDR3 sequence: CASRGNQGSRGNQPQHF. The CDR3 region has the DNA TGTGCCAGTAGGGGAAACCAGGGGAGTAGAGGCAATCAGCCCCAGCATTTT.

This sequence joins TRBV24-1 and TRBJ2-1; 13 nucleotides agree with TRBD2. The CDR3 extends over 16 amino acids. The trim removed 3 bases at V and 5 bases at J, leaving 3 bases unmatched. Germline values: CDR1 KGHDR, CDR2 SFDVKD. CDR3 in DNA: TGTGCCACCAGTGATGGGACTAGCGGGGTCCACAATGAGCAGTTCTTC. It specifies CATSDGTSGVHNEQFF.

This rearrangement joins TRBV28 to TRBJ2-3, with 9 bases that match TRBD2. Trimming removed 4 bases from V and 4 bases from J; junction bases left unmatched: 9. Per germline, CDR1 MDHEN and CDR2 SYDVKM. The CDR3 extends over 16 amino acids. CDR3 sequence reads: CASSSTSSGGSDTQYF. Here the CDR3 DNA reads TGTGCCAGCAGTTCCACTAGTAGCGGGGGCTCAGATACGCAGTATTTT.

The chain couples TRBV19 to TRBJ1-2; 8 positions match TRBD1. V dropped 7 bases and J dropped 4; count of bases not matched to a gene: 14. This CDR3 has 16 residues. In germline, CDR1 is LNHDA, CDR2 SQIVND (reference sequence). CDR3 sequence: CASTDSQGASGYGYTF. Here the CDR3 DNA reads TGTGCCAGTACTGACTCTCAGGGGGCTTCTGGCTATGGCTACACCTTC.

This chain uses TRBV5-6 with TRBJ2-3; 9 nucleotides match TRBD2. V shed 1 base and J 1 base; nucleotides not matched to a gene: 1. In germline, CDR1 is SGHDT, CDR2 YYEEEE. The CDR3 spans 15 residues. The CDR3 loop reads CASSLLAGGTDTQYF. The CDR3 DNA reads TGTGCCAGCAGCTTGTTAGCGGGGGGCACAGATACGCAGTATTTT.

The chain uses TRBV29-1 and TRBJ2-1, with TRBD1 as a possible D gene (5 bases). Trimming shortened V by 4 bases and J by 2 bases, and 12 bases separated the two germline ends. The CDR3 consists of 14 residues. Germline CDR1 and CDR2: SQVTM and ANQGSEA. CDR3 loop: CSVGAGWTYNEQFF. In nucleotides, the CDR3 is TGCAGCGTTGGGGCAGGGTGGACCTACAATGAGCAGTTCTTC.

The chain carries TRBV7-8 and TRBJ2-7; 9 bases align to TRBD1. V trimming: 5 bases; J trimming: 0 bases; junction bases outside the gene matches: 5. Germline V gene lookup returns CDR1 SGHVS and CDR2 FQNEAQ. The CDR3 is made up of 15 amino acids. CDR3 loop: CASSNRDRASYEQYF. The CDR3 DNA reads TGTGCCAGCAGCAACAGGGACAGGGCCTCCTACGAGCAGTACTTC. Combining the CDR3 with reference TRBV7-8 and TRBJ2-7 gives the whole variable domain GAGVSQSPRYKVAKRGQDVALRCDPISGHVSLFWYQQALGQGPEFLTYFQNEAQLDKSGLPSDRFFAERPEGSVSTLKIQRTQQEDSAVYLCASSNRDRASYEQYFGPGTRLTVT.